This T cell receptor beta chain was captured by sequencing in a study of CD8 T cells in Susac syndrome. Overall study results and limits: As the study acknowledged, the number of individuals who were part of its TCR sequencing and HLA analysis was relatively small.

The germline V and J ends were trimmed by 6 bases and 0 bases, with 5 bases remaining between them. Germline V lookup: CDR1 SQVTM, CDR2 ANQGSEA. The CDR3 runs 12 residues. With random hexamers, reverse transcription was performed on about 0.5 to 1 ug of RNA. The CDR3 of TCR beta was amplified by immunoSEQ multiplex PCR across 54 Vbeta and 13 Jbeta. One entry per CDR3 protein, called by TCRdb with MiXCR from the immunoSEQ multiplex PCR reads. The top ten hold roughly 0.11% of the sample, which has roughly 70,000 distinct CDR3 sequences, over 95% seen once. Patients with stable or active relapsing-remitting disease, all of them treatment-naive, made up the multiple sclerosis controls. It was negative isolation that provided the CD8+ and CD4+ T cells, whereas TEMRA cells were enriched by FACS. With regard to this clonotype: As yet, its antigen is unknown.

The sequence derives from a human donor with multiple sclerosis. The specimen was CD4+ T cells from PBMCs. J is TRBJ1-4 and V is TRBV29-1; no clear D gene. The CDR3 DNA reads TGCAGCGTCGTCGCAACTAATGAAAAACTGTTTTTT. This codes for CSVVATNEKLFF.